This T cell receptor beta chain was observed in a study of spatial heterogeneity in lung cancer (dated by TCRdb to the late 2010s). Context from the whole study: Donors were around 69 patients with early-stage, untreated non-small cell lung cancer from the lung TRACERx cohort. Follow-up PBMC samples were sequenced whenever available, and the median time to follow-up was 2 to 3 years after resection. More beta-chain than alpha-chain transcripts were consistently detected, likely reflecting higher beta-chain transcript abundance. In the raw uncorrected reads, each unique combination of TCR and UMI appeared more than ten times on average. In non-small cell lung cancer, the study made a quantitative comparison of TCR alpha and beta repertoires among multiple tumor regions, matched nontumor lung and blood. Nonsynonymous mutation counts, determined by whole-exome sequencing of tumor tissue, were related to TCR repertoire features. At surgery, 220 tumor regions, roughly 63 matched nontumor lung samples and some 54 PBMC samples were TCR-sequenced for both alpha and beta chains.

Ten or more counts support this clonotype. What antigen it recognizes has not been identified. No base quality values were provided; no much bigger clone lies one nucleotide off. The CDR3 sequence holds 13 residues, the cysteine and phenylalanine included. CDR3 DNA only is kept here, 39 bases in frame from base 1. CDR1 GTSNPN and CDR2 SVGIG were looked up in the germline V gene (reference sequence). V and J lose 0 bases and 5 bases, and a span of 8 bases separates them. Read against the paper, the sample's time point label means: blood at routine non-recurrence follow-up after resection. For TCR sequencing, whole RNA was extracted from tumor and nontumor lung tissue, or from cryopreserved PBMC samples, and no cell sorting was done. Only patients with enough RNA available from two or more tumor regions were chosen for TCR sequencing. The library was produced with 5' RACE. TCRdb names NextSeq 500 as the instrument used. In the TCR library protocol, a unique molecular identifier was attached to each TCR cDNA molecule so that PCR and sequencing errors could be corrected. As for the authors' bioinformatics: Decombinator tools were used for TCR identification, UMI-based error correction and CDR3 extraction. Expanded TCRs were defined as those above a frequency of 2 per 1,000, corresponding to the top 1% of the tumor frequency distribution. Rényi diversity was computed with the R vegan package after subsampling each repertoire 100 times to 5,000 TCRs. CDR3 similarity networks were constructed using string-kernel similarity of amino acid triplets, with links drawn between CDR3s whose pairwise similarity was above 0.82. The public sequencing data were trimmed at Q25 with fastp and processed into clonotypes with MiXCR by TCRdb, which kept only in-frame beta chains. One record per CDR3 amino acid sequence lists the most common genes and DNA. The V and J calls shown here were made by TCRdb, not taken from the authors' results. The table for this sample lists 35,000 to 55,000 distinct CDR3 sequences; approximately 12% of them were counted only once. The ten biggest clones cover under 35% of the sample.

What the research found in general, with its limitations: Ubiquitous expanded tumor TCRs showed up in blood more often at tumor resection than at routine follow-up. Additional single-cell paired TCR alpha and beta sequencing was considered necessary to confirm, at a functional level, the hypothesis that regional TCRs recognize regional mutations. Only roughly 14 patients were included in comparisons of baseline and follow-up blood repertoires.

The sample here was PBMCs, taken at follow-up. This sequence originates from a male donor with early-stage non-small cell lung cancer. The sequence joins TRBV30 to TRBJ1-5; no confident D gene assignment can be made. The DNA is TGTGCCTGGAGTGTACGGGTGGATCAGCCCCAGCATTTT. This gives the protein CAWSVRVDQPQHF.